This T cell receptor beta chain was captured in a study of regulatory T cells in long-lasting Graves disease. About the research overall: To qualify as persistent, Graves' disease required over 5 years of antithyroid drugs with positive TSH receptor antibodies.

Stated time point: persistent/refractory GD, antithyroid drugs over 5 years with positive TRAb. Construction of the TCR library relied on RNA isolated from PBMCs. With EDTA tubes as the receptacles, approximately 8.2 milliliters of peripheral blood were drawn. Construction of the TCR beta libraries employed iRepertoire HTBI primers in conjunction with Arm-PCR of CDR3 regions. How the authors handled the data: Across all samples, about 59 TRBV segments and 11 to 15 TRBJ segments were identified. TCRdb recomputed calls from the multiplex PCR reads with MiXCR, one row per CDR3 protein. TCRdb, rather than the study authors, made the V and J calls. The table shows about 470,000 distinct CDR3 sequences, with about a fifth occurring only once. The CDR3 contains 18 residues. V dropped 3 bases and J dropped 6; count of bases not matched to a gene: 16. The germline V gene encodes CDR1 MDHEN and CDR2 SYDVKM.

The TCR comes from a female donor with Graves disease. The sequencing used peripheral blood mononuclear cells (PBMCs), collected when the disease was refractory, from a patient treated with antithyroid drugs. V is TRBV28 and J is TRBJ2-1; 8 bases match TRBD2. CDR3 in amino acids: CASSFFFNGRGFRNEQFF. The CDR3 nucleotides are TGTGCCAGCAGTTTCTTCTTTAACGGGAGGGGGTTCCGCAATGAGCAGTTCTTC.